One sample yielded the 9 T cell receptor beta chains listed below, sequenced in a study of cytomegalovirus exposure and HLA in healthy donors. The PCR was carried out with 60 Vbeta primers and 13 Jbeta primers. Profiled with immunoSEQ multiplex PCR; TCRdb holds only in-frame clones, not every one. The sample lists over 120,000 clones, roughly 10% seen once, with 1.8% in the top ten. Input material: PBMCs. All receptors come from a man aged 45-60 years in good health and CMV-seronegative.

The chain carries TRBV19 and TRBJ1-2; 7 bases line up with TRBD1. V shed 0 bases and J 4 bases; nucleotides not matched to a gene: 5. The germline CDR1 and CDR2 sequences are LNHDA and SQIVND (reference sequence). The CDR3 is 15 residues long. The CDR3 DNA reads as TGTGCCAGTAGTATAGAGGCCGACAGGGTCTATGGCTACACCTTC. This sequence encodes CASSIEADRVYGYTF.

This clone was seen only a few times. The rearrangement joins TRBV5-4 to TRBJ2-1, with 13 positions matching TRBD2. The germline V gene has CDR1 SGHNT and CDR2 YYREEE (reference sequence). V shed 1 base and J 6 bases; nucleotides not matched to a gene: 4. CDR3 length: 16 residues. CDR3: CASSLRTSGSANEQFF. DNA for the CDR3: TGTGCCAGCAGCTTGAGGACTAGCGGGAGTGCCAATGAGCAGTTCTTC.

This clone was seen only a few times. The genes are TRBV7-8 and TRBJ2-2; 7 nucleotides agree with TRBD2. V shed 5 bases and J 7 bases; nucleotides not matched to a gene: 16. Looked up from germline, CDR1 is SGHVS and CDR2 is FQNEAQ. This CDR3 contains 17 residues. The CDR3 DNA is TGTGCCAGCAGCCAGCAACCGACGGGGGGAAGGGACGGGGAGCTGTTTTTT. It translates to CASSQQPTGGRDGELFF.

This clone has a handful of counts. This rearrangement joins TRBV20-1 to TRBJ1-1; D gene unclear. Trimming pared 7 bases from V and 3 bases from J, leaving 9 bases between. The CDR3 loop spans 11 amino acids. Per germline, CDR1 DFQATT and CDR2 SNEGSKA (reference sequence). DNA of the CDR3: TGCAGTGTCCGGGGAGACACTGAAGCTTTCTTT. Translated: CSVRGDTEAFF.

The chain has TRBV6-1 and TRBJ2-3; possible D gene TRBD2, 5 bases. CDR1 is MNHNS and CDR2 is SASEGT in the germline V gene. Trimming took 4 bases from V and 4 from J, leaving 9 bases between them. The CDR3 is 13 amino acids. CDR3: CASSAERADTQYF. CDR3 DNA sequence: TGTGCCAGCAGTGCCGAGAGGGCAGATACGCAGTATTTT.

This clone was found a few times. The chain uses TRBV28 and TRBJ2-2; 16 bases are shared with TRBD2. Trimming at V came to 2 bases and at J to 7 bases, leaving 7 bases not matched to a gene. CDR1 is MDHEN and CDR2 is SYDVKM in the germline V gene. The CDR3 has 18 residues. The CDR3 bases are TGTGCCAGCAGTTTAACGGGACTAGCGGGAGGGCCTCACGGGGAGCTGTTTTTT. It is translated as CASSLTGLAGGPHGELFF.

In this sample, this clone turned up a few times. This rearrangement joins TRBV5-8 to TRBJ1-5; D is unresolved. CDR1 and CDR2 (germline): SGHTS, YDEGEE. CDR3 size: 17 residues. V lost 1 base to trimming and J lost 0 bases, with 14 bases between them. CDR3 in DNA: TGTGCCAGCAGCTTGCATGCGCCGGTGTATAGCAATCAGCCCCAGCATTTT. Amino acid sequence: CASSLHAPVYSNQPQHF.

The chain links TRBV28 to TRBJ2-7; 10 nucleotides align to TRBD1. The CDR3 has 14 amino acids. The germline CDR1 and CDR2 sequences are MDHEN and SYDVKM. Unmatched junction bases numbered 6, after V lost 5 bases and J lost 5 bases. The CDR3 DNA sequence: TGTGCCAGCAGTCGGGACAGGGGCATGAACGAGCAGTACTTC. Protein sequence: CASSRDRGMNEQYF. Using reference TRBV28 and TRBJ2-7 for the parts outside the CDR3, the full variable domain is DVKVTQSSRYLVKRTGEKVFLECVQDMDHENMFWYRQDPGLGLRLIYFSYDVKMKEKGDIPEGYSVSREKKERFSLILESASTNQTSMYLCASSRDRGMNEQYFGPGTRLTVT.

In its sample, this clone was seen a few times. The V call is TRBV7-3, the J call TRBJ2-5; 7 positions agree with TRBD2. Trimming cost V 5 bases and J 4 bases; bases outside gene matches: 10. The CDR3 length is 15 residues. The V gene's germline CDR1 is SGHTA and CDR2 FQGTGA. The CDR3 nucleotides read TGTGCCAGCAGCCCCGGACTAGGTTCCTTAGAGACCCAGTACTTC. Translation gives CASSPGLGSLETQYF.